The TCR beta chain under discussion was sequenced for a study of cytomegalovirus exposure and HLA in healthy donors. Study outcomes and limitations: Later analysis reportedly placed an Asian-associated ancestry cluster below the roughly 690-donor mean in N-insertions.

Losses at the gene ends were 6 bases for V and 4 bases for J; bases not matched to a gene: 11. The CDR3 consists of 16 residues. CDR1 MNHEY and CDR2 SMNVEV come from the germline V gene (reference sequence). Worth noting for this clone: Its antigen is not known.

The PCR was carried out with 60 Vbeta primers and 13 Jbeta primers. Generated by immunoSEQ multiplex PCR, the TCRdb table keeps only in-frame clones and is missing some. The sample has about 160,000 clones, 71% seen once. This chain uses TRBV27 with TRBJ2-1; 8 bases agree with TRBD2. The receptor was isolated from a woman aged 30 to 39 in good health and CMV-seronegative. Source material: PBMCs. CDR3 DNA: TGTGCCAGCAGCTTCGGACTAGCCCCGTATTACAATGAGCAGTTCTTC. The encoded protein is CASSFGLAPYYNEQFF.